The TCR beta chain described here comes from a study of blood T cell repertoires in COVID-19. Looking at the study overall: From the United States, Italy and Spain came samples of acute and convalescent COVID-19. Sample material is recorded as cDNA or gDNA derived from T cells, B-cell-depleted T cells, or PBMCs.

The CDR3 runs 15 residues. The ends lost 1 base at V and 5 bases at J; junction bases unmatched: 5. CDR1 is LGHNA, CDR2 YSLEER, per germline. Authors' data handling: Counts of nucleated cells, estimated from reference gene primer amplification, were obtained. Using immunoSEQ multiplex PCR, the repertoire was profiled, and TCRdb retains in-frame clones only, with some absent. From that table come the V and J calls and clone size; the DNA was used to work out D and trimming. The table has roughly 190,000 clones, under 90% seen once; the top ten hold 13% to 15%. The gene calls are TRBV4-3 and TRBJ2-7, with 10 bases that match TRBD1. The receptor was derived from a man aged 25-45 years with active or convalescent COVID-19. The sample was peripheral blood. The DNA of the CDR3 is TGCGCCAGCAGCCAAGCCGGGACAGGGGTCCACGAGCAGTACTTC. It codes for CASSQAGTGVHEQYF.